The 14 T cell receptor beta chains below come from one sample, sequenced in a study of response to subunit inactivated influenza vaccine. MiXCR, run by TCRdb on the RT-PCR reads, gives a single entry per CDR3 protein. Seen here are around 750,000 distinct CDR3 sequences, roughly 20% observed once, and the top ten hold about 10%. The sample consisted of PBMCs from blood, taken roughly 5 days after vaccination. These receptors originate from a man aged 45 to 65 who received an inactivated influenza vaccine.

This chain connects TRBV20-1 to TRBJ1-2; no clear D. CDR3 length: 14 amino acids. Germline-derived CDR1 and CDR2 are DFQATT and SNEGSKA (reference sequence). Trimming removed 0 bases from V and 4 bases from J, with 12 bases in between. The DNA of the CDR3 is TGCAGTGCTAGAGATTTCAGGTTCGGCTATGGCTACACCTTC. Translation: CSARDFRFGYGYTF.

There are a few counts of this clonotype. The CDR3 here is CSARPHGLQPHEKLFF. In nucleotides, the CDR3 is TGCAGTGCTAGACCCCATGGCTTACAGCCCCACGAAAAACTGTTTTTT. This chain uses TRBV20-1 with TRBJ1-4; D ambiguous. Germline V gene lookup returns CDR1 DFQATT and CDR2 SNEGSKA (reference sequence). Trimming left V 2 bases short and J 8 bases short, with 21 bases between. This CDR3 is built from 16 residues.

V is TRBV24-1 and J is TRBJ1-1; D might be TRBD1 (5 bases). This CDR3 region has 16 residues. CDR1 and CDR2 from the germline V gene are KGHDR and SFDVKD. Trimming took off 1 base at V and 4 bases at J, with 15 bases between the two ends. CDR3 sequence reads: CATSDLREVRGTEAFF. CDR3 bases: TGTGCCACCAGTGATTTAAGGGAGGTGAGGGGCACTGAAGCTTTCTTT.

This clonotype was observed a few times. The chain couples TRBV10-3 to TRBJ2-7, with D perhaps TRBD2 (6 bases). Germline CDR1 is ENHRY and CDR2 is SYGVKD. This CDR3 contains 13 residues. Trimming took 8 bases from V and 3 from J, leaving 14 bases between them. CDR3 protein: CAIGASEIYEQYF. Written as DNA, the CDR3 is TGTGCCATCGGTGCTAGCGAGATCTACGAGCAGTACTTC.

The chain has TRBV5-1 and TRBJ2-7, with 9 bases fitting TRBD2. Trimming at V came to 2 bases and at J to 2 bases, leaving 8 bases not matched to a gene. This CDR3 region has 16 residues. The germline V gene has CDR1 SGHRS and CDR2 YFSETQ. CDR3 coding DNA: TGCGCCAGCAGCTTTAACCGACTAGCGGATACCTACGAGCAGTACTTC. Its protein product is CASSFNRLADTYEQYF. The full variable domain, rest sourced from reference TRBV5-1 and TRBJ2-7, is KAGVTQTPRYLIKTRGQQVTLSCSPISGHRSVSWYQQTPGQGLQFLFEYFSETQRNKGNFPGRFSGRQFSNSRSEMNVSTLELGDSALYLCASSFNRLADTYEQYFGPGTRLTVT.

The chain joins TRBV10-3 to TRBJ2-7; D gene unclear. Germline CDR1 and CDR2: ENHRY and SYGVKD. V dropped 6 bases and J dropped 4 bases, with 13 bases sitting between them. This CDR3 is 13 amino acids long. CDR3 sequence: CAISPGGGYEQYF. The DNA for the CDR3 is TGTGCCATCAGCCCAGGCGGTGGATACGAGCAGTACTTC.

V and J are TRBV15 and TRBJ2-5, with D maybe TRBD1 (6 bases). The ends were cut back, 2 bases at V and 4 bases at J, with 17 bases in the middle. The CDR3 loop spans 16 amino acids. CDR1 is LNHNV and CDR2 is YYDKDF in the germline V gene (reference sequence). CDR3 sequence (DNA): TGTGCCACCAGCAGACCCCCGGGACACAAGGGAGAGACCCAGTACTTC. Protein sequence: CATSRPPGHKGETQYF. The full variable domain, with the rest looked up from reference TRBV15 and TRBJ2-5, is DAMVIQNPRYQVTQFGKPVTLSCSQTLNHNVMYWYQQKSSQAPKLLFHYYDKDFNNEADTPDNFQSRRPNTSFCFLDIRSPGLGDTAMYLCATSRPPGHKGETQYFGPGTRLLVL.

A single count supports this clonotype. The CDR3 loop reads CASSLTPQGPQYF. In nucleotides, the CDR3 is TGTGCCAGCAGCTTAACCCCACAGGGACCACAGTACTTC. This rearrangement joins TRBV11-1 to TRBJ2-7, with D possibly being TRBD1 (6 bases). The CDR3 has 13 amino acids. V was trimmed by 2 bases and J by 10 bases, leaving 15 bases between them. Per the germline V gene, CDR1 is SGHAT and CDR2 is FQDESV (reference sequence).

This clonotype was counted once. The chain links TRBV12-3 or TRBV12-4 to TRBJ2-5; TRBD2 matches at 11 bases. This CDR3 has 16 amino acids. Trimming cost V 5 bases and J 1 base; bases outside gene matches: 6. CDR3 region: CASSRGLAGTQETQYF. The CDR3 DNA reads TGTGCCAGCAGTAGAGGACTAGCGGGTACCCAAGAGACCCAGTACTTC.

The CDR3 nucleotides are TGCGCCAGCAGCCAAGATTCCTCCGGGCTTGGTGAAAAACTGTTTTTT. This translates into CASSQDSSGLGEKLFF. The V call is TRBV4-3, the J call TRBJ1-4; D is uncertain. Germline V gene lookup returns CDR1 LGHNA and CDR2 YSLEER. The CDR3 runs to 16 residues. Trimming cost V 0 bases and J 7 bases, with 15 bases left between them.

This clonotype was observed a few times. V is TRBV10-3 and J is TRBJ1-4; D perhaps matches TRBD1 (5 bases). The CDR3 sequence is 14 residues long. With 6 bases removed from V and 4 bases from J, the gap between germline ends came to 12 bases. The V gene's germline CDR1 is ENHRY and CDR2 SYGVKD. CDR3 loop: CAISEDSHNEKLFF. Here the CDR3 DNA reads TGTGCCATCAGCGAAGACAGCCATAATGAAAAACTGTTTTTT.

The rearrangement joins TRBV30 to TRBJ2-1; 8 nucleotides match TRBD2. The CDR3 totals 14 residues. Trimming at V came to 2 bases and at J to 6 bases, leaving 6 bases not matched to a gene. The V gene's germline CDR1 is GTSNPN and CDR2 SVGIG (reference sequence). DNA of the CDR3: TGTGCCTGGAGTCCTCGGACTAGCAGCAATGAGCAGTTCTTC. As protein: CAWSPRTSSNEQFF.

There are many counts of this clonotype. The chain employs TRBV29-1 and TRBJ1-1; D gene ambiguous. Trimming left V 2 bases short and J 0 bases short, with 7 bases between. Germline values: CDR1 SQVTM, CDR2 ANQGSEA. CDR3 length: 13 residues. The CDR3 DNA follows: TGCAGCGTTGAAACGGGCCTGAACACTGAAGCTTTCTTT. Its translation: CSVETGLNTEAFF.

The rearrangement links TRBV20-1 to TRBJ1-5, with a weak D call TRBD1 (5 bases). The CDR3 loop spans 15 amino acids. The V end lost 3 bases, the J end lost 0 bases, and 12 bases lay between the germline ends. Germline V lookup: CDR1 DFQATT, CDR2 SNEGSKA (reference sequence). The CDR3: CSASTRGDSNQPQHF. The CDR3, as DNA: TGCAGTGCTAGTACACGGGGGGATAGCAATCAGCCCCAGCATTTT.